This is a list of T cell receptor beta chains from one sample in a study of PD-1 blockade in classical Hodgkin lymphoma. Sequencing was performed with immunoSEQ multiplex PCR; in TCRdb, only in-frame clones are kept and a portion is missing. The sample gives some 52,000 clones, approximately 86% of which show up once; approximately 6.8% is in the top ten. This sample comprised peripheral blood mononuclear cells (PBMCs), obtained before the fourth cycle of nivolumab. The source is a human donor with classical Hodgkin lymphoma. CDR3s include the opening cysteine and the closing phenylalanine or tryptophan. Each record gives: D gene, J gene, V gene, clone size, CDR3 protein, CDR3 DNA. D genes are given only for firm matches. Part of the rows lack a size; the others show once, few, many or a class for expanded clones.

- TRBJ2-7 TRBV7-9 - CASLTDSYGEQYF TGTGCCAGCCTAACAGATTCCTACGGAGAGCAGTACTTC
- TRBJ2-5 TRBV5-4 few CASSLRGSGETQYF TGTGCCAGCAGCTTGCGGGGTAGCGGAGAGACCCAGTACTTC
- TRBJ2-7 TRBV29-1 - CSVEVGRGGLYEQYF TGCAGCGTTGAAGTCGGGAGAGGAGGGCTGTACGAGCAGTACTTC
- TRBJ2-2 TRBV11-2 - CASSRPGGIAGELFF TGTGCCAGCAGCCGGCCCGGCGGGATAGCCGGGGAGCTGTTTTTT
TRBD2 TRBJ2-1 TRBV19 - CASRLAGDMDEQFF TGTGCCAGTAGACTAGCGGGGGATATGGATGAGCAGTTCTTC
- TRBJ2-1 TRBV7-2 - CASSSTGPYNEQFF TGTGCCAGCAGCTCCACAGGGCCCTACAATGAGCAGTTCTTC
TRBD2 TRBJ2-3 TRBV2 - CASRTSGFSTDTQYF TGTGCCAGCAGGACTAGCGGGTTCAGCACAGATACGCAGTATTTT
TRBD2 TRBJ2-3 TRBV19 - CASSIDAGGATDTQYF TGTGCCAGTAGTATAGATGCCGGGGGGGCTACAGATACGCAGTATTTT
TRBD1 TRBJ1-2 TRBV7-9 few CAAGTGGAYGYTF TGTGCCGCCGGGACAGGGGGCGCCTATGGCTACACCTTC
TRBD1 TRBJ2-5 TRBV7-6 - CASSPYPGQVAETQYF TGTGCCAGCAGCCCATATCCGGGACAGGTGGCAGAGACCCAGTACTTC
TRBD2 TRBJ2-3 TRBV5-1 - CASSPSGGPADTQYF TGCGCCAGCAGCCCGAGCGGGGGGCCCGCAGATACGCAGTATTTT
TRBD1 TRBJ1-1 TRBV5-4 - CASSVQGRMNTEAFF TGTGCCAGCAGCGTACAGGGGCGGATGAACACTGAAGCTTTCTTT
- TRBJ2-5 TRBV7-9 - CASSLVAPPSTQYF TGTGCCAGCAGCTTAGTAGCGCCACCATCGACCCAGTACTTC
TRBD2 TRBJ2-1 TRBV28 once CASSPRGLAGGRNYYNEQFF TGTGCCAGCAGTCCACGGGGACTAGCGGGAGGACGAAATTACTACAATGAGCAGTTCTTC
- TRBJ2-3 TRBV7-8 - CASIGQGSTDTQYF TGTGCCAGCATCGGGCAGGGTAGCACAGATACGCAGTATTTT
TRBD1 TRBJ1-1 TRBV12-5 few CASGTGGQNTEAFF TGTGCTAGTGGGACAGGGGGACAGAACACTGAAGCTTTCTTT
TRBD1 TRBJ1-6 TRBV6-5 - CASSPQGGSPLHF TGTGCCAGCAGTCCCCAGGGGGGATCACCCCTCCACTTT
TRBD1 TRBJ1-1 TRBV28 - CASSFRTGLLWNTEAFF TGTGCCAGCAGTTTCCGGACAGGGTTGCTCTGGAACACTGAAGCTTTCTTT
- TRBJ1-2 TRBV7-9 - CASSSGRTAPLAF TGTGCCAGCAGCTCAGGACGGACGGCCCCACTAGCCTTC
- TRBJ2-5 TRBV6-1 - CASSEDLGWGQETQYF TGTGCCAGCAGTGAAGACCTAGGATGGGGCCAAGAGACCCAGTACTTC
TRBD2 TRBJ2-3 TRBV7-3 - CASSSGLAGEDTQYF TGTGCCAGCAGCTCGGGACTAGCGGGAGAAGATACGCAGTATTTT
TRBD1 TRBJ1-5 TRBV6-5 - CASSYSDRGTNQPQHF TGTGCCAGCAGTTACTCGGACAGGGGGACCAATCAGCCCCAGCATTTT
TRBD2 TRBJ2-3 TRBV5-1 - CASRNRGAGGTDTQYF TGCGCCAGCAGGAATCGGGGAGCGGGGGGGACAGATACGCAGTATTTT
- TRBJ1-5 TRBV19 medium-sized CASSISGGIFQPQHF TGTGCCAGTAGTATCTCCGGCGGGATTTTTCAGCCCCAGCATTTT
TRBD1 TRBJ1-2 TRBV7-9 - CASSSSDRAYPGYTF TGTGCCAGCAGTTCATCAGACAGGGCATACCCTGGCTACACCTTC
- TRBJ2-1 TRBV6-5 once CASSYGLYNEQFF TGTGCCAGCAGTTACGGGCTCTACAATGAGCAGTTCTTC
- TRBJ1-1 TRBV9 once CASSVGSLGNTEAFF TGTGCCAGCAGCGTCGGGAGTCTGGGGAACACTGAAGCTTTCTTT
- TRBJ1-3 TRBV6-5 - CASSEGGYGNTIYF TGTGCCAGCAGTGAGGGGGGCTACGGAAACACCATATATTTT
TRBD1 TRBJ2-3 TRBV10-3 - CAISDGQGATDTQYF TGTGCCATCAGTGACGGTCAGGGGGCAACAGATACGCAGTATTTT
TRBD1 TRBJ2-2 TRBV28 - CASTPGDRDGGELFF TGTGCCAGCACCCCCGGGGACAGGGATGGCGGGGAGCTGTTTTTT
TRBD1 TRBJ2-7 TRBV11-1 - CASSSLKGQYEQYF TGTGCCAGCAGCTCCTTAAAGGGACAGTACGAGCAGTACTTC
TRBD1 TRBJ2-7 TRBV19 few CASSKDNRDRWSGEQYF TGTGCCAGTAGTAAAGACAACCGGGACAGGTGGTCGGGCGAGCAGTACTTC
TRBD1 TRBJ1-4 TRBV9 - CASSAQGARGEKLFF TGTGCCAGCAGCGCACAGGGGGCCAGGGGTGAAAAACTGTTTTTT
- TRBJ1-3 TRBV5-1 - CASSLAQPRDTIYF TGCGCCAGCAGCTTGGCCCAGCCAAGGGACACCATATATTTT
- TRBJ1-4 TRBV28 - CATHPTGPVNEKLFF TGTGCCACCCACCCTACAGGGCCGGTAAATGAAAAACTGTTTTTT
- TRBJ2-7 TRBV10-1 - CASSESGVGKQYF TGCGCCAGCAGTGAGTCGGGGGTTGGCAAGCAGTACTTC
- TRBJ1-2 TRBV29-1 - CSSDRDTDFRYGYTF TGCAGCTCAGATCGGGACACGGACTTTCGATATGGCTACACCTTC
TRBD2 TRBJ2-2 TRBV5-4 - CASSPGLAGETGELFF TGTGCCAGCAGCCCGGGACTAGCGGGGGAGACCGGGGAGCTGTTTTTT
TRBD1 TRBJ1-2 TRBV6-6 - CASRIGQGGYGYTF TGTGCCAGCAGAATAGGACAGGGTGGCTATGGCTACACCTTC
- TRBJ2-1 TRBV19 once CASKGSEPPYNEQFF TGTGCCAGTAAAGGCTCCGAGCCCCCTTACAATGAGCAGTTCTTC
TRBD1 TRBJ1-6 TRBV18 - CASSPRTGVSPLHF TGTGCCAGCTCACCTCGGACAGGGGTTTCACCCCTCCACTTT
TRBD1 TRBJ1-5 TRBV5-6 - CASTTQGARQPQHF TGTGCCAGCACCACACAGGGGGCGCGACAGCCCCAGCATTTT
- TRBJ2-1 TRBV7-7 - CASSSRLGVDEQFF TGTGCTAGCAGCTCCCGTTTAGGGGTCGATGAGCAGTTCTTC
TRBD2 TRBJ2-1 TRBV5-1 - CASSLALGTSGYNEQFF TGCGCCAGCAGCTTGGCCTTAGGGACTAGCGGGTACAATGAGCAGTTCTTC
TRBD1 TRBJ2-7 TRBV7-8 - CASSPSGQAYEQYF TGTGCCAGCAGCCCGTCCGGACAGGCCTACGAGCAGTACTTC
- TRBJ1-1 TRBV5-1 - CASSLGDGGGARTEAFF TGCGCCAGCAGCTTGGGAGACGGGGGAGGAGCGAGGACTGAAGCTTTCTTT
- TRBJ2-3 TRBV10-2 - CASSGQPDTDTQYF TGCGCCAGCAGTGGACAGCCAGACACAGATACGCAGTATTTT
- TRBJ2-7 TRBV10-3 - CAISGGGLYEQYF TGTGCCATCAGTGGTGGGGGACTGTACGAGCAGTACTTC
TRBD1 TRBJ1-5 TRBV28 once CASSFSPGQGHQPQHF TGTGCCAGCAGTTTCTCTCCGGGACAGGGCCACCAGCCCCAGCATTTT
TRBD2 TRBJ2-1 TRBV27 few CASTNIGTSGIGEQFF TGTGCCAGCACCAATATCGGGACTAGCGGGATCGGAGAGCAGTTCTTC